Below are 7 T cell receptor beta chains sequenced from a single sample in a study of T cell changes during pregnancy in multiple sclerosis. The method was immunoSEQ multiplex PCR; TCRdb's version includes in-frame clones alone and lacks a portion of them. The sample has approximately 32,000 clones; roughly 89% are singletons. Sample: CD8+ T cells from peripheral blood mononuclear cells, taken in the second trimester of pregnancy. The receptors derive from a female donor with multiple sclerosis, enrolled in a pregnancy study.

The chain couples TRBV25-1 to TRBJ2-7; D ambiguous. V was trimmed by 6 bases and J by 5 bases, leaving 14 bases between them. This CDR3 contains 13 residues. Germline lookup yields CDR1 MGHDK and CDR2 SYGVNS. The CDR3 region has the DNA TGTGCCAGCAGGATATCTAAATTGGACGAGCAGTACTTC. It is translated as CASRISKLDEQYF.

The chain combines TRBV7-9 with TRBJ1-2; D is ambiguous. Between the trimmed V and J ends, which lost 9 bases and 3 bases, there was a span of 11 bases. The CDR3 has 12 residues. CDR1 and CDR2 from the germline V gene are SEHNR and FQNEAQ (reference sequence). The CDR3 bases are TGTGCCAGTAAAGGAACAGACTATGGCTACACCTTC. Its protein is CASKGTDYGYTF.

The CDR3 DNA follows: TGTGCCAGCATCCCTCTAGCGGGCAATGAGCAGTTCTTC. This sequence encodes CASIPLAGNEQFF. The gene calls are TRBV27 and TRBJ2-1; 8 positions agree with TRBD2. This CDR3 contains 13 residues. Germline V lookup: CDR1 MNHEY, CDR2 SMNVEV (reference sequence). Trimming at V came to 7 bases and at J to 6 bases, leaving 5 bases not matched to a gene.

This chain joins TRBV10-3 and TRBJ2-7; 11 bases align to TRBD1. The CDR3 loop spans 16 amino acids. Germline V gene sequence: CDR1 ENHRY, CDR2 SYGVKD. V shed 6 bases and J 0 bases; nucleotides not matched to a gene: 7. The CDR3 spells CAISITGTGGSYEQYF. The CDR3 DNA reads as TGTGCCATCAGCATAACCGGGACAGGGGGCTCCTACGAGCAGTACTTC.

The chain joins TRBV4-2 to TRBJ2-1; 8 bases are shared with TRBD1. The CDR3 is 15 residues long. V lost 4 bases, J lost 2 bases, and 4 bases stayed unmatched. Germline CDR1 is LGHNA and CDR2 is YNFKEQ. The CDR3 loop is CASSRNRGTYNEQFF. The CDR3 DNA reads TGTGCCAGCAGCCGGAACAGGGGGACCTACAATGAGCAGTTCTTC.

This rearrangement joins TRBV5-5 to TRBJ2-1; D is perhaps TRBD2 (6 bases). The CDR3 contains 16 residues. V was clipped by 2 bases and J by 7 bases, with 19 bases between them. Per germline, CDR1 SGHKS and CDR2 YYEKEE (reference sequence). This chain's CDR3 is CASSFRVVGRRNEQFF. In DNA form, the CDR3 reads TGTGCCAGCAGCTTCCGGGTTGTGGGGAGGAGGAATGAGCAGTTCTTC.

The CDR3 DNA follows: TGTGCCAGCGCAGTGGGAAAGAGGGTATCCGATACGCAGTATTTT. This sequence encodes CASAVGKRVSDTQYF. The chain combines TRBV6-1 with TRBJ2-3; D is perhaps TRBD2 (5 bases). Germline V lookup: CDR1 MNHNS, CDR2 SASEGT. Between the trimmed V and J ends, which lost 8 bases and 6 bases, there was a span of 21 bases. The length of the CDR3 is 15 residues.